These T cell receptor beta chains were read from a single sample in a study of human T cells and chemical hapten exposure. One entry per CDR3 protein, called by TCRdb with MiXCR from the RACE reads. The sample consists of under 120,000 distinct CDR3 sequences, 11% of them appearing once. The sequencing here drew on whole blood, taken in connection with sensitization to the hapten diphenylcyclopropenone (DPC). The receptor set was obtained from a woman aged 35 to 49 with alopecia areata. Some clones in this sample may be carry-over from other donors' samples. Each CDR3 is given with its conserved first and last residue.

j_call v_call cdr3_aa
TRBJ1-1 TRBV6-5 CASRRRNTEAFF
TRBJ2-5 TRBV5-5 CASSSPTSGGRQETQYF
TRBJ2-3 TRBV4-3 CASSRGIAGGRGDTQYF
TRBJ1-5 TRBV29-1 CSVGQAGNQPQHF
TRBJ2-2 TRBV7-2 CASRLHTGELFF
TRBJ2-1 TRBV5-4 CASSAGDSRSYNEQFF
TRBJ2-5 TRBV20-1 CSAPRLAGVQETQYF
TRBJ1-2 TRBV11-2 CASSFDAGYGYTF
TRBJ2-3 TRBV5-4 CASSRGQAGTDTQYF
TRBJ1-1 TRBV20-1 CSAGGYTEAFF
TRBJ1-2 TRBV20-1 CSAKSTINYGYTF
TRBJ1-5 TRBV19 CASSWGNSNQPQHF
TRBJ2-3 TRBV15 CATSRAGSTDTQYF
TRBJ1-6 TRBV5-4 CASSLSVGDPLHF
TRBJ1-2 TRBV30 CAWSVGVYGYTF
TRBJ1-1 TRBV29-1 CSVYTGGGTEAFF
TRBJ2-3 TRBV5-5 CASSLWAGASTDTQYF
TRBJ2-2 TRBV12-3/TRBV12-4 CASSFQGTTRELFF
TRBJ2-3 TRBV4-3 CASSQEVAGTTDTQYF
TRBJ2-2 TRBV27 CASRVWGNTGELFF